This T cell receptor (beta chain) was documented in a study of CD8+CD57+ T cells in acquired aplastic anemia. On the study more broadly: The sorted CD4+ and CD8+ cells yielded an average about 3.5 ug of DNA.

Using genomic DNA as the template, TCR beta VDJ and CDR3 profiling was carried out. Via MiXCR, TCRdb re-called the reads, giving one row per CDR3 protein. The table has about 190,000 distinct CDR3 sequences, 54% seen once. This clonotype was picked up many times. Losses at the gene ends were 2 bases for V and 7 bases for J; bases not matched to a gene: 6. The CDR3 consists of 14 residues. The germline CDR1 and CDR2 sequences are SGHTS and YDEGEE. This clonotype was sampled from a human donor in good health, serving as a control. The gene calls are TRBV5-8 and TRBJ2-3; 8 bases match TRBD1. Sequenced: sorted CD4+, CD8+, or CD8+CD57+ T cells (not recorded which) from PBMCs. The CDR3 region has the DNA TGTGCCAGCAGCTTACGACAGGGGTCTAATACGCAGTATTTT. Residues: CASSLRQGSNTQYF.